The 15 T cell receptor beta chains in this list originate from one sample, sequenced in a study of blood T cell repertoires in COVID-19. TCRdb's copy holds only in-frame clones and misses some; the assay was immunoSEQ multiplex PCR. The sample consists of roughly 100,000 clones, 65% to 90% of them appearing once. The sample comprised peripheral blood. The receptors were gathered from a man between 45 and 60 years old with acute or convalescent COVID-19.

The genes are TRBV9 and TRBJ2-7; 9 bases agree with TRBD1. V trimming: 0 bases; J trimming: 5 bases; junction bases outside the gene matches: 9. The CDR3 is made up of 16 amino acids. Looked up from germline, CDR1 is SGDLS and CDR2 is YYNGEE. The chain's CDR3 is CASSVAGQGALDEQYF. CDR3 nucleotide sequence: TGTGCCAGCAGCGTAGCGGGACAGGGAGCGTTGGACGAGCAGTACTTC.

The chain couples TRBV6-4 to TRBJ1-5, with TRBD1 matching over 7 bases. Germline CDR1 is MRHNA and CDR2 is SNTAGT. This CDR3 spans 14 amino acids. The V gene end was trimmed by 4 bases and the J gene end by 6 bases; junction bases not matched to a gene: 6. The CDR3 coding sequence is TGTGCCAGCAGTGCCACAACAGGGGTTCAGCCCCAGCATTTT. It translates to CASSATTGVQPQHF.

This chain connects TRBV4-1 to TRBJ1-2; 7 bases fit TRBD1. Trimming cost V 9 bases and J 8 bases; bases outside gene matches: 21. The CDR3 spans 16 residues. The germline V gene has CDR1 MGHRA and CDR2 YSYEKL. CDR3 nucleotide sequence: TGCGCCAGTATGAGGCTGGGACAGACGGGTTCGGTCGGCTACACCTTC. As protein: CASMRLGQTGSVGYTF.

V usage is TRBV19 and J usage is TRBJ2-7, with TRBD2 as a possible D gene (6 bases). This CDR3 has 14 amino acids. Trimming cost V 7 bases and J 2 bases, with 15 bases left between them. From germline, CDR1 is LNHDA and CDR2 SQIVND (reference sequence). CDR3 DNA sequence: TGTGCCAGTAAAGCGGGCTTCGGGGCCTACGAGCAGTACTTC. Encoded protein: CASKAGFGAYEQYF.

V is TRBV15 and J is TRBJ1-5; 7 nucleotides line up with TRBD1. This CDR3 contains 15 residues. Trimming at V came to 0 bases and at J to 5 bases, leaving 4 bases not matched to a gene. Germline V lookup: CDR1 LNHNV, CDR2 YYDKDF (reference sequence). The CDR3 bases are TGTGCCACCAGCAGAGATGGGACAGTGGATCAGCCCCAGCATTTT. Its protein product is CATSRDGTVDQPQHF.

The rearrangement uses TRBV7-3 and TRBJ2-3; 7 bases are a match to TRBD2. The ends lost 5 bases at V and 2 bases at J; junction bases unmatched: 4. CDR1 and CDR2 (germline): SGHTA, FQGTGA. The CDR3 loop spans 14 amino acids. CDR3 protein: CASSRGGYTDTQYF. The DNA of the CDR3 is TGTGCCAGCAGCCGGGGAGGGTACACAGATACGCAGTATTTT.

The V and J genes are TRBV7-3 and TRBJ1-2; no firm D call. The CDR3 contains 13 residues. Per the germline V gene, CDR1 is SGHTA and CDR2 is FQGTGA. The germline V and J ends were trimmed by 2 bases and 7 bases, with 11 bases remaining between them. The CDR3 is CASSLWGVRGYTF. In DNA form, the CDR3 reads TGTGCCAGCAGCTTATGGGGAGTACGTGGCTACACCTTC.

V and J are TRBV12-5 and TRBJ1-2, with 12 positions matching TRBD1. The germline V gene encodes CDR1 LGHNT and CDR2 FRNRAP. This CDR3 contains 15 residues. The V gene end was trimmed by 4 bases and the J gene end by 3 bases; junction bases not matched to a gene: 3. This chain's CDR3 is CASGSGQGAHYGYTF. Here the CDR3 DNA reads TGTGCTAGTGGTTCGGGACAGGGGGCTCACTATGGCTACACCTTC.

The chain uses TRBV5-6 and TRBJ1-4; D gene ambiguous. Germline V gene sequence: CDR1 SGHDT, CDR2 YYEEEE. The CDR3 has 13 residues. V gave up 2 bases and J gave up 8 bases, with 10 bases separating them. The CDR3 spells CASSFYQREKLFF. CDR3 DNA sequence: TGTGCCAGCAGCTTTTATCAGAGGGAAAAACTGTTTTTT.

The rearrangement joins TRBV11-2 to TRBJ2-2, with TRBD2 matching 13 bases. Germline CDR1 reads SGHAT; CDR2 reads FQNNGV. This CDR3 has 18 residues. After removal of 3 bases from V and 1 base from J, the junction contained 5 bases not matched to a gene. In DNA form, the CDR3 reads TGTGCCAGCAGCTTGGGCGGGACTAGCGGGAAGAACACCGGGGAGCTGTTTTTT. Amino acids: CASSLGGTSGKNTGELFF.

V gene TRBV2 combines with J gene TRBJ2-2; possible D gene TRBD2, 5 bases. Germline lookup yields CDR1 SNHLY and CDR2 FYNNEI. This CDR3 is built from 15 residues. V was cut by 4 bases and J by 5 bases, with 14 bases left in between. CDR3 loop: CASSGLAPTTGELFF. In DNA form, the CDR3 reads TGTGCCAGCAGTGGGTTAGCGCCTACAACCGGGGAGCTGTTTTTT.

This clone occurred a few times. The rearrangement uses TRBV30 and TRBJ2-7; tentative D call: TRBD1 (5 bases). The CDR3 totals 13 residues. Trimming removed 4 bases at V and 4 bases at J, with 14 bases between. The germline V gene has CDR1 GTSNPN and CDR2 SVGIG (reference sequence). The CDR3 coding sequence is TGTGCCTGGAATCCGGACAAGGATTACGAGCAGTACTTC. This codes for CAWNPDKDYEQYF.

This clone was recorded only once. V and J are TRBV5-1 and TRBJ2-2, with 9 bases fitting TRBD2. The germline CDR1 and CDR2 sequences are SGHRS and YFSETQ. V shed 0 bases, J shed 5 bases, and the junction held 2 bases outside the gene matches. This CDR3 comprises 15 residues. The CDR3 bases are TGCGCCAGCAGCTTGGTAGCGGGAGTTACCGGGGAGCTGTTTTTT. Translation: CASSLVAGVTGELFF. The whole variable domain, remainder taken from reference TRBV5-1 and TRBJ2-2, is KAGVTQTPRYLIKTRGQQVTLSCSPISGHRSVSWYQQTPGQGLQFLFEYFSETQRNKGNFPGRFSGRQFSNSRSEMNVSTLELGDSALYLCASSLVAGVTGELFFGEGSRLTVL.

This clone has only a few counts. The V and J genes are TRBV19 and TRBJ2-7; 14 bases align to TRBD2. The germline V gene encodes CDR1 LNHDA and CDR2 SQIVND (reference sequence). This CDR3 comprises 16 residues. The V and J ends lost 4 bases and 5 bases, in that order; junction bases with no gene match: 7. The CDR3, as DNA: TGTGCCAGTAGTACAGGGACTAGCGGGAGTATGAACGAGCAGTACTTC. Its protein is CASSTGTSGSMNEQYF.

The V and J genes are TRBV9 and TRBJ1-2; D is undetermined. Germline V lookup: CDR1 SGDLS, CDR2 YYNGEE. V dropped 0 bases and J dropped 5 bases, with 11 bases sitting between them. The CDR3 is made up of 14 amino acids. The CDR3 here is CASSVEETAYGYTF. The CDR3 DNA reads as TGTGCCAGCAGCGTAGAAGAAACAGCTTATGGCTACACCTTC. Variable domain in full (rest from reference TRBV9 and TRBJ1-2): DSGVTQTPKHLITATGQRVTLRCSPRSGDLSVYWYQQSLDQGLQFLIQYYNGEERAKGNILERFSAQQFPDLHSELNLSSLELGDSALYFCASSVEETAYGYTFGSGTRLTVV.